Listed below are T cell receptor beta chains from one sample, sequenced in a study of T cell repertoires in cytomegalovirus infection. TCRdb re-derived calls from the reads in MiXCR, one entry per CDR3 protein. This table holds around 490,000 distinct CDR3 sequences, 26% found once. The sequencing input was PBMCs. The receptors come from a human donor in good health (CMV status not recorded). Some clones in this sample may be carry-over from other donors' samples. The CDR3 runs from the conserved cysteine through the conserved F or W. D genes are given only for firm matches. Only part of the rows carry a size: once, few, many, or a class if the clone is expanded.

clone size	D gene	J gene	V gene	CDR3 DNA	CDR3 protein
NA	TRBD2	TRBJ2-1	TRBV24-1	TGTGCCACCACCGCTAGCGGGGGGGACAATGAGCAGTTCTTC	CATTASGGDNEQFF
few	NA	TRBJ1-2	TRBV7-3	TGTGCCAGCAGCTGGGGGGCAGGGGACGGCTACACCTTC	CASSWGAGDGYTF
NA	TRBD2	TRBJ2-7	TRBV14	TGTGCCAGCAGCCAAGGCGCTGGGACTAGTACATTCCGGCAGTACTTC	CASSQGAGTSTFRQYF
many	NA	TRBJ2-3	TRBV7-2	TGTGCCAGCAGCTCGAACCCCGGGATGACAGATACGCAGTATTTT	CASSSNPGMTDTQYF
few	NA	TRBJ2-7	TRBV20-1	TGCAGTGCGAGGGGGGCAGTGGAGAGCTACGAGCAGTACTTC	CSARGAVESYEQYF
few	NA	TRBJ2-3	TRBV30	TGTGCCTGGAGTGGGTCCAAAGATACGCAGTATTTT	CAWSGSKDTQYF
many	NA	TRBJ1-1	TRBV4-1	TGCGCCAGCAGCCAAGATTTTGGGCGTACTGAAGCTTTCTTT	CASSQDFGRTEAFF
many	NA	TRBJ1-2	TRBV7-2	TGTGCCAGCAGCGCATTGCAAGAAGCTCGCTATGGCTACACCTTC	CASSALQEARYGYTF
many	NA	TRBJ1-5	TRBV7-8	TGTGCCAGCAGCTCCCGGGACTTCATTAATCAGCCCCAGCATTTT	CASSSRDFINQPQHF
many	TRBD1	TRBJ2-1	TRBV7-2	TGTGCCAGCAGCTCAGGGGGCGCCCCCTACAATGAGCAGTTCTTC	CASSSGGAPYNEQFF
NA	NA	TRBJ2-5	TRBV6-1	TGTGCCAGCAGTGAACGTGGGGGGTTAGGAGAGACCCAGTACTTC	CASSERGGLGETQYF
NA	NA	TRBJ1-5	TRBV5-6	TGTGCCAGCAGCACAGGAGGGTTCAATCAGCCCCAGCATTTT	CASSTGGFNQPQHF
NA	TRBD1	TRBJ1-1	TRBV5-1	TGCGCCAGCAGCGCAGGACAGGGGGCGATGGACACTGAAGCTTTCTTT	CASSAGQGAMDTEAFF
few	NA	TRBJ1-4	TRBV7-9	TGTGCCAGCAGCTTAGGGAGTGAAAAACTGTTTTTT	CASSLGSEKLFF
NA	NA	TRBJ1-1	TRBV6-2/TRBV6-3	TGTGCCAGCAGCCCCCAGACAGGAGTTGAAGCTTTCTTT	CASSPQTGVEAFF
few	TRBD2	TRBJ2-1	TRBV6-2/TRBV6-3	TGTGCCAGCAGTCGACTAGCGGCCTCCTACAATGAGCAGTTCTTC	CASSRLAASYNEQFF